A selection of T cell receptor beta chains follows, all from one sample in a study of shared clonotypes between healthy human individuals. Using immunoSEQ multiplex PCR, the repertoire was profiled, and TCRdb retains in-frame clones only, with some absent. The data show around 2,000,000 clones, about 95% seen once. The sample was naive CD8+ T cells sorted from blood. The receptors were sampled from a man aged 18 to 29 in good health. The CDR3 runs from the conserved cysteine through the conserved F or W. Fields, in order: J gene, clone size, V gene, D gene, CDR3 DNA, CDR3 protein. D genes are given only for firm matches. A row's size may be missing; if present it is once, few, many or a size class.

j_call: TRBJ2-5
clone_size: .
v_call: TRBV28
d_call: .
cdr3_nt: TGTGCCAGCAGTCCGGGACAAAACTCGCCCCAAGAGACCCAGTACTTC
cdr3_aa: CASSPGQNSPQETQYF

j_call: TRBJ2-7
clone_size: .
v_call: TRBV30
d_call: .
cdr3_nt: TGTGCCTGGAGCCTGACGGCGGCGAGCTACGAGCAGTACTTC
cdr3_aa: CAWSLTAASYEQYF

j_call: TRBJ1-2
clone_size: .
v_call: TRBV5-4
d_call: .
cdr3_nt: TGTGCCAGCAGGGGGGCGTGGGATAACTATGGCTACACCTTC
cdr3_aa: CASRGAWDNYGYTF

j_call: TRBJ1-2
clone_size: .
v_call: TRBV29-1
d_call: .
cdr3_nt: TGCAGCGTTGAGGGGGTCGAAGGGAACTATGGCTACACCTTC
cdr3_aa: CSVEGVEGNYGYTF

j_call: TRBJ2-1
clone_size: few
v_call: TRBV28
d_call: .
cdr3_nt: TGTGCCAGCATCCCAAGGAATGGGGCCTCCTACAATGAGCAGTTCTTC
cdr3_aa: CASIPRNGASYNEQFF

j_call: TRBJ2-1
clone_size: once
v_call: TRBV5-6
d_call: .
cdr3_nt: TGTGCCAGCAGCTTGTTGCGTCGGGACCTCTACAATGAGCAGTTCTTC
cdr3_aa: CASSLLRRDLYNEQFF

j_call: TRBJ1-3
clone_size: .
v_call: TRBV4-1
d_call: .
cdr3_nt: TGCGCCAGCAGCCAAGCCCCGATCAGAACAGGGTCTGGAAACACCATATATTTT
cdr3_aa: CASSQAPIRTGSGNTIYF

j_call: TRBJ1-5
clone_size: .
v_call: TRBV19
d_call: .
cdr3_nt: TGTGCCAGTAGACAGGGTCCAATAGATCAACCCCAGCATTTT
cdr3_aa: CASRQGPIDQPQHF

j_call: TRBJ2-5
clone_size: .
v_call: TRBV11-2
d_call: TRBD2
cdr3_nt: TGTGCCAGCAGCTACGGACTAGCGGGAGTTTACTTC
cdr3_aa: CASSYGLAGVYF

j_call: TRBJ2-2
clone_size: .
v_call: TRBV29-1
d_call: .
cdr3_nt: TGCAGCGTCCGGTCCCACACCGGGGAGCTGTTTTTT
cdr3_aa: CSVRSHTGELFF

j_call: TRBJ1-6
clone_size: .
v_call: TRBV6-1
d_call: .
cdr3_nt: TGTGCCAGCAGTGATGAACTGCTGAGCTCCTATAATTCACCCCTCCACTTT
cdr3_aa: CASSDELLSSYNSPLHF

j_call: TRBJ2-7
clone_size: .
v_call: TRBV15
d_call: TRBD1
cdr3_nt: TGTGCCACCAGCAGAGATATCTTCCGGGACAGGAGCTCCTACGAGCAGTACTTC
cdr3_aa: CATSRDIFRDRSSYEQYF

j_call: TRBJ2-3
clone_size: .
v_call: TRBV6-5
d_call: TRBD2
cdr3_nt: TGTGCCAGCAGAGCGACTAGCGGGAGCACAGATACGCAGTATTTT
cdr3_aa: CASRATSGSTDTQYF

j_call: TRBJ1-2
clone_size: .
v_call: TRBV19
d_call: TRBD1
cdr3_nt: TGTGCCAGTAACTTCGACAGGGAGTGGGACTATGGCTACACCTTC
cdr3_aa: CASNFDREWDYGYTF

j_call: TRBJ2-1
clone_size: .
v_call: TRBV18
d_call: .
cdr3_nt: TGTGCCAGCTCACCAAATAAAGGGGACCCTCTTTCCTACAATGAGCAGTTCTTC
cdr3_aa: CASSPNKGDPLSYNEQFF

j_call: TRBJ2-1
clone_size: .
v_call: TRBV19
d_call: .
cdr3_nt: TGTGCCAGTAGTATAGCTCGGGGGAATGAGCAGTTCTTC
cdr3_aa: CASSIARGNEQFF

j_call: TRBJ1-2
clone_size: once
v_call: TRBV5-6
d_call: TRBD1
cdr3_nt: TGTGCCAGCAGCGGGACAGGGTACTATGGCTACACCTTC
cdr3_aa: CASSGTGYYGYTF

j_call: TRBJ1-4
clone_size: .
v_call: TRBV13
d_call: TRBD1
cdr3_nt: TGTGCCAGCAGCCAATCCGGGACAGCTAATGAAAAACTGTTTTTT
cdr3_aa: CASSQSGTANEKLFF

j_call: TRBJ2-1
clone_size: .
v_call: TRBV5-6
d_call: TRBD2
cdr3_nt: TGTGCCAGCAGCCCCAGACTAGCGGGAGGCCTATACAATGAGCAGTTCTTC
cdr3_aa: CASSPRLAGGLYNEQFF

j_call: TRBJ1-2
clone_size: once
v_call: TRBV6-1
d_call: .
cdr3_nt: TGTGCCAGCAGTGAAGGCACCGAGGGCTATGGCTACACCTTC
cdr3_aa: CASSEGTEGYGYTF